Following are 27 T cell receptor beta chains from one sample sequenced in a study of cytomegalovirus exposure and HLA in healthy donors. Researchers ran the PCR with 60 Vbeta and 13 Jbeta primers. Here immunoSEQ multiplex PCR was the method, and the copy in TCRdb shows in-frame clones only, minus some. The table lists 100,000 to 150,000 clones, around 81% of them singletons. Sequenced: PBMCs. The receptors here all came from a woman between 50 and 59 years old in good health and CMV-seronegative.

The chain recombines TRBV10-2 with TRBJ1-1, with unresolved D. Per germline, CDR1 WSHSY and CDR2 SAAADI. Deletions cut 4 bases from V and 3 bases from J, with 12 bases between. The CDR3 covers 14 residues. CDR3 residues: CASSGGPGDTEAFF. The CDR3 coding sequence is TGCGCCAGCAGTGGGGGTCCGGGAGACACTGAAGCTTTCTTT.

V and J are TRBV18 and TRBJ1-2, with TRBD1 identical over 10 bases. J gave up 5 bases and V 1 base, and 7 bases lay outside the gene matches. The CDR3 is 16 residues long. Germline V gene lookup returns CDR1 KGHSH and CDR2 LQKENI. The CDR3 sequence is CASSPLPGTGDYGYTF. CDR3 in DNA: TGTGCCAGCTCACCACTGCCCGGGACAGGGGATTATGGCTACACCTTC.

J is TRBJ2-2 and V is TRBV7-3, with 7 nucleotides matching TRBD2. CDR1 is SGHTA, CDR2 FQGTGA, per germline. The CDR3 loop spans 14 amino acids. The ends lost 5 bases at V and 1 base at J; junction bases unmatched: 1. Written as DNA, the CDR3 is TGTGCCAGCAGCAGCGGGATGAACACCGGGGAGCTGTTTTTT. It codes for CASSSGMNTGELFF.

V is TRBV29-1 and J is TRBJ1-2; D remains unclear. From germline, CDR1 is SQVTM and CDR2 ANQGSEA. The CDR3 contains 13 residues. The V end lost 1 base, the J end lost 9 bases, and 15 bases lay between the germline ends. The CDR3 region is CSVEGGRLPRYTF. DNA for the CDR3: TGCAGCGTTGAAGGCGGCAGACTTCCCCGCTACACCTTC.

The gene calls are TRBV12-5 and TRBJ1-1, with 9 nucleotides matching TRBD1. Germline CDR1 is LGHNT and CDR2 is FRNRAP. The trim removed 7 bases at V and 4 bases at J, leaving 4 bases unmatched. The CDR3 spans 13 residues. CDR3 coding DNA: TGTGCTAGTGCCGGGACAGGGCGCACTGAAGCTTTCTTT. Its protein is CASAGTGRTEAFF. Based on the CDR3 plus reference TRBV12-5 and TRBJ1-1, the full variable domain is DARVTQTPRHKVTEMGQEVTMRCQPILGHNTVFWYRQTMMQGLELLAYFRNRAPLDDSGMPKDRFSAEMPDATLATLKIQPSEPRDSAVYFCASAGTGRTEAFFGQGTRLTVV.

The chain links TRBV5-1 to TRBJ2-5; D remains ambiguous. This CDR3 spans 14 amino acids. Trimming removed 0 bases from V and 1 base from J, with 7 bases in between. The germline V gene encodes CDR1 SGHRS and CDR2 YFSETQ. The CDR3 loop reads CASSLAYSQETQYF. CDR3 coding DNA: TGCGCCAGCAGCTTGGCCTACAGCCAAGAGACCCAGTACTTC.

In DNA, the CDR3 is TGTGCCAGCAGCTTAGTACCCCGGGCCCCCGGGGGCGAGCAGTACTTC. Translation gives CASSLVPRAPGGEQYF. The genes are TRBV7-2 and TRBJ2-7; D possibly corresponds to TRBD2 (6 bases). Trimming removed 1 base from V and 6 bases from J, with 19 bases in between. The CDR3 is 16 amino acids. Germline CDR1 SGHTA, CDR2 FQGNSA.

This clone was observed a handful of times. The chain is built from TRBV6-5 and TRBJ1-5; D ambiguous. The germline V gene encodes CDR1 MNHEY and CDR2 SVGAGI. Trimming pared 5 bases from V and 4 bases from J, leaving 6 bases between. This CDR3 comprises 12 residues. CDR3 nucleotide sequence: TGTGCCAGCAGTGAGATGAATCAGCCCCAGCATTTT. Amino acids: CASSEMNQPQHF.

The CDR3 nucleotides are TGCGCCAGCAGCCTGGGACAGGGGGGGAATGAGCAGTTCTTC. Its protein is CASSLGQGGNEQFF. The V gene is TRBV5-1, the J gene TRBJ2-1, with TRBD1 matching 11 bases. V dropped 4 bases and J dropped 7; count of bases not matched to a gene: 4. In germline, CDR1 is SGHRS, CDR2 YFSETQ. This CDR3 is 14 amino acids long.

J is TRBJ2-1 and V is TRBV27, with D unresolved. V was shortened by 3 bases and J by 5 bases, with 14 bases between the two germline ends. This CDR3 region has 15 residues. Germline V gene sequence: CDR1 MNHEY, CDR2 SMNVEV (reference sequence). In nucleotides, the CDR3 is TGTGCCAGCAGTTTTAGGCCCCCGAGGAACAATGAGCAGTTCTTC. This encodes CASSFRPPRNNEQFF.

The chain employs TRBV5-1 and TRBJ2-2; D perhaps matches TRBD2 (6 bases). CDR3 length equals 15 residues. V shed 0 bases and J shed 0 bases, with 6 bases lying between them. The germline CDR1 and CDR2 sequences are SGHRS and YFSETQ. DNA of the CDR3: TGCGCCAGCAGCTTGGCGGGGGCGAACACCGGGGAGCTGTTTTTT. This gives the protein CASSLAGANTGELFF.

This clone has a single count. Germline is not matched at one junction end, which may reflect a read error. The rearrangement uses TRBV29-1 and TRBJ1-5, with 7 bases aligning to TRBD1. CDR3 size: 13 residues. Germline V gene lookup returns CDR1 SQVTM and CDR2 ANQGSEA. CDR3 region: CSGSGGWDQPQNF. In DNA, the CDR3 is TGCAGCGGCTCAGGGGGTTGGGATCAGCCCCAGAATTTT. Together with reference TRBV29-1 and TRBJ1-5, the CDR3 gives the full variable domain: SAVISQKPSRDICQRGTSLTIQCQVDSQVTMMFWYRQQPGQSLTLIATANQGSEATYESGFVIDKFPISRPNLTFSTLTVSNMSPEDSSIYLCSGSGGWDQPQNFGDGTRLSIL.

This clone has a single count. The V and J genes are TRBV29-1 and TRBJ1-1, with unresolved D. CDR1 is SQVTM, CDR2 ANQGSEA, per germline. This CDR3 comprises 13 residues. Trimming removed 7 bases at V and 1 base at J, with 13 bases between. The CDR3 is CSGYRGGNTEAFF. CDR3 DNA: TGCAGCGGGTATCGGGGTGGGAACACTGAAGCTTTCTTT.

The rearrangement joins TRBV6-1 to TRBJ2-5; D may be TRBD1 (6 bases). V shed 6 bases and J shed 3 bases, with 17 bases lying between them. The V gene's germline CDR1 is MNHNS and CDR2 SASEGT. The length of the CDR3 is 15 residues. The CDR3 sequence is CASRGGTGIEETQYF. DNA of the CDR3: TGTGCCAGCAGAGGCGGCACAGGGATAGAAGAGACCCAGTACTTC.

The chain carries TRBV7-2 and TRBJ2-5, with TRBD1 matching over 7 bases. Per germline, CDR1 SGHTA and CDR2 FQGNSA. Trimming took 5 bases from V and 2 from J; bases not matched to a gene: 8. CDR3 length: 15 amino acids. The CDR3 sequence is CASSTKPTGQETQYF. The CDR3 DNA reads TGTGCCAGCAGCACCAAACCGACAGGGCAAGAGACCCAGTACTTC.

The chain recombines TRBV19 with TRBJ2-5; maybe TRBD2 (6 bases). V shed 3 bases and J shed 2 bases, with 7 bases lying between them. This CDR3 comprises 13 residues. The germline V gene encodes CDR1 LNHDA and CDR2 SQIVND (reference sequence). The CDR3 DNA follows: TGTGCCAGTAGTATTGGGGGGCAAGAGACCCAGTACTTC. The encoded protein is CASSIGGQETQYF. Combining the CDR3 with reference TRBV19 and TRBJ2-5 gives the whole variable domain DGGITQSPKYLFRKEGQNVTLSCEQNLNHDAMYWYRQDPGQGLRLIYYSQIVNDFQKGDIAEGYSVSREKKESFPLTVTSAQKNPTAFYLCASSIGGQETQYFGPGTRLLVL.

The chain links TRBV4-3 to TRBJ2-1; possibly TRBD2 for D (5 bases). Trimming took 0 bases from V and 2 from J, leaving 8 bases between them. From germline, CDR1 is LGHNA and CDR2 YSLEER. This CDR3 is built from 15 residues. The CDR3 coding sequence is TGCGCCAGCAGCCAAGACAGCGGAGCCTACAATGAGCAGTTCTTC. This codes for CASSQDSGAYNEQFF.

This chain's CDR3 is CASSRDSQANYGYTF. The CDR3, as DNA: TGTGCCAGTAGTAGGGACAGTCAAGCTAACTATGGCTACACCTTC. This sequence joins TRBV19 and TRBJ1-2, with 7 bases aligning to TRBD1. Losses at the gene ends were 4 bases for V and 0 bases for J; bases not matched to a gene: 5. The CDR3 consists of 15 residues. The germline gives CDR1 LNHDA, CDR2 SQIVND (reference sequence).

The chain links TRBV6-5 to TRBJ1-5; 8 bases line up with TRBD1. V was pared by 8 bases and J by 5 bases, with 5 bases of the junction left unmatched. Germline loops: CDR1 MNHEY, CDR2 SVGAGI. This CDR3 has 13 residues. The CDR3 spells CASRQGRDQPQHF. The CDR3 DNA sequence: TGTGCCAGCCGACAGGGGCGGGATCAGCCCCAGCATTTT.

The CDR3 sequence is CASSATSGTYEQYF. The CDR3 DNA sequence: TGCGCCAGCAGCGCGACTAGCGGTACCTACGAGCAGTACTTC. The genes are TRBV5-1 and TRBJ2-7, with TRBD2 matching over 9 bases. J gave up 2 bases and V 4 bases, and 4 bases lay outside the gene matches. The length of the CDR3 is 14 residues. The germline V gene encodes CDR1 SGHRS and CDR2 YFSETQ.

V and J are TRBV10-3 and TRBJ1-1; the D is unclear. This CDR3 comprises 13 residues. V was pared by 4 bases and J by 2 bases, with 8 bases between. Germline loops: CDR1 ENHRY, CDR2 SYGVKD. DNA of the CDR3: TGTGCCATCAGTGGGAGACTAAACACTGAAGCTTTCTTT. Amino acid sequence: CAISGRLNTEAFF.

As to this clone: An end of the junction differs from the germline gene, which may be a read error. The chain recombines TRBV7-7 with TRBJ2-5; TRBD2 might be the D (5 bases). The germline V gene has CDR1 SSHAT and CDR2 FNYEAQ (reference sequence). This CDR3 is 14 amino acids long. The CDR3 sequence is CASSLKTLEGTQYF. In DNA form, the CDR3 reads TGTGCTAGCAGCTTAAAGACCCTAGAGGGGACCCAGTACTTC.

This chain uses TRBV27 with TRBJ1-2; tentatively, D is TRBD1 (5 bases). Trimming cost V 7 bases and J 3 bases, with 15 bases left between them. Per germline, CDR1 MNHEY and CDR2 SMNVEV (reference sequence). This CDR3 is 14 amino acids long. The CDR3 DNA reads TGTGCCAGCAAGTTTACACAGGTTGACTATGGCTACACCTTC. It encodes CASKFTQVDYGYTF.

The gene calls are TRBV27 and TRBJ1-2; D uncertain. The CDR3 consists of 14 residues. Germline CDR1 and CDR2: MNHEY and SMNVEV (reference sequence). Trimming shortened V by 5 bases and J by 4 bases, and 14 bases separated the two germline ends. The CDR3 nucleotides are TGTGCCAGCAGTCCATCGGATAGGAGCTATGGCTACACCTTC. Translated: CASSPSDRSYGYTF.

This chain uses TRBV6-6 with TRBJ2-7; 10 bases line up with TRBD2. V trimming: 6 bases; J trimming: 2 bases; junction bases outside the gene matches: 7. CDR1 and CDR2 from the germline V gene are MNHNY and SVGAGI (reference sequence). The CDR3 has 15 residues. In DNA, the CDR3 is TGTGCCAGCAGCCCGGGGACTAGCGTACCCTACGAGCAGTACGTC. Protein sequence: CASSPGTSVPYEQYV.

This chain links TRBV15 with TRBJ1-5, with 7 bases that match TRBD1. The V gene's germline CDR1 is LNHNV and CDR2 YYDKDF (reference sequence). Trimming cost V 1 base and J 8 bases; bases outside gene matches: 8. The CDR3 spans 15 residues. The CDR3 loop reads CATSRGKQGLEPQHF. The CDR3 nucleotides are TGTGCCACCAGCAGAGGGAAACAGGGGCTGGAGCCCCAGCATTTT.

The chain links TRBV2 to TRBJ1-5; D gene uncertain. The CDR3 runs to 13 residues. Germline V gene data show CDR1 as SNHLY and CDR2 as FYNNEI. With 2 bases removed from V and 11 bases from J, the gap between germline ends came to 13 bases. The CDR3 DNA reads TGTGCCAGCAGTGAATCCGTGGCCCCGTCCCAGCATTTT. Its translation is CASSESVAPSQHF.